This TCR beta chain was captured in a study of PD-L1 blockade in urothelial cancer. Findings and limits, study-wide: At 3 weeks on treatment, tumor-associated clones expanded more with durable benefit.

Comments on this clone: Antigen unknown.

Only in-frame clones appear in the TCRdb table, and some are missing; sequencing was by immunoSEQ multiplex PCR. The sample holds about 120,000 clones, 80% to 90% seen once. As for time point: peripheral blood 6 weeks after treatment start. The CDR3 has 14 residues. V shed 0 bases and J shed 5 bases, with 9 bases lying between them. The germline CDR1 and CDR2 sequences are WNHNN and SYGVQD (reference sequence). This specimen was PBMCs, taken around atezolizumab (anti-PD-L1) treatment. This TCR derives from a man between 60 and 75 years old with urothelial cancer. The J gene is TRBJ2-3, the V gene TRBV10-1; no reliable D call. CDR3 sequence reads: CASSESLNGDTQYF. In DNA form, the CDR3 reads TGCGCCAGCAGTGAGTCCCTCAACGGAGATACGCAGTATTTT.